This T cell receptor (beta chain) was obtained from a study of siplizumab effects on memory and regulatory T cells (dated by TCRdb to the late 2010s). At the level of the whole study: The study examined how the anti-CD2 antibody siplizumab affects alloreactive T-cell subsets in allogeneic mixed lymphocyte reactions built from human PBMCs.

Findings and caveats that apply to the study as a whole: Roughly 80-97% of proliferating CD4+ or CD8+ clones could not be assigned a naive or memory phenotype. Whether proliferating Tregs from siplizumab cultures actually had suppressive function was not functionally confirmed. Sequences below about 10^-5 frequency were poorly captured, so only a minor fraction of alloreactive clones could be mapped to unstimulated subsets. Siplizumab significantly reduced the cumulative frequency of alloreactive sequences traceable to unstimulated CD4+ memory T cells. Among mappable alloreactive CD4+ clones, an average Treg-derived fraction of 68.8% was observed with siplizumab, compared with 26.9% in control reactions. Unstimulated naive T cells appeared more diverse than memory T cells, and naive cells seemed to contribute substantially to the alloresponse.

Counted from cysteine to phenylalanine, this CDR3 has 13 amino acids. Only CDR3 DNA is held: 39 bases, read in frame from base 1. CDR1 is given as SGHRS and CDR2 as YFSETQ, both from the germline V gene. V and J are truncated by 0 bases and 4 bases respectively, leaving an intervening sequence of 7 bases. Sorted unstimulated T cells, along with proliferating T cells recovered from mixed lymphocyte reactions, underwent TCRbeta CDR3 sequencing. Fresh whole blood from roughly ten HLA-typed healthy donors was used to isolate PBMCs. Unstimulated CD4+ regulatory T cells were FACS-sorted to map the origin of alloreactive clones. As regards this clone: What antigen it recognizes has not been identified. The record has no base qualities; no much larger clone is one base away.

The library was obtained by the immunoSEQ multiplex PCR assay. Approximately 100,000 TCR templates per sample were assayed on the deep sequencing platform. Genomic DNA extracted from sorted T cells was used for TCRbeta CDR3 sequencing. The original methods were these. Clonal analysis of TCRbeta CDR3 data was done in the R programming language. Unstimulated samples were compared with post-reaction CFSE-low samples to define alloreactive CD4+ and CD8+ clones. Regulatory or non-regulatory origin was assigned to alloreactive CD4+ clones by matching of sequences to sorted unstimulated Treg and non-Treg repertoires. Sourced from immuneACCESS, this table was stored by TCRdb with only in-frame sequences that have V and J called. A share of the clones is absent; for the studies checked, an unresolved V gene accounts for under half, and the remainder has no known explanation. For V, J and clone size, that table is used; D and trimming come from the DNA. The table for this sample lists some 110,000 clones; approximately 93% of them were counted only once. Of the sample, about 0.62% falls within the top ten clones.

The sequenced material came from Tregs sorted from blood. The sequence was obtained from a human donor in good health. The rearrangement joined TRBV5-1 to TRBJ1-2; the D segment could be TRBD1, given 5 matching bases. The DNA reads TGCGCCAGCAGCTTGGGGACAAGCTATGGCTACACCTTC. Its amino acids are CASSLGTSYGYTF.